One and the same sample provided the 11 T cell receptor beta chains below, sequenced in a study of graft-versus-host responses after intestinal transplantation. Here immunoSEQ multiplex PCR was the method, and the copy in TCRdb shows in-frame clones only, minus some. The repertoire includes roughly 51,000 clones, around 89% of them detected once, and around 0.6% sits in the top ten. Their target antigens are unknown. Sample: unstimulated CD4+ T cells sorted from spleen or lymph node cells, taken before transplant. These receptor sequences come from a human donor who was the organ donor for an intestinal transplant.

The chain recombines TRBV6-5 with TRBJ1-5; TRBD1 is a possible D gene (5 bases). CDR3 length equals 14 residues. The germline CDR1 and CDR2 sequences are MNHEY and SVGAGI. Trimming took 2 bases from V and 7 from J, leaving 12 bases between them. The CDR3 loop is CASSYGEGTQPQHF. The CDR3 nucleotides are TGTGCCAGCAGTTACGGGGAGGGGACGCAGCCCCAGCATTTT.

The chain combines TRBV7-3 with TRBJ2-6, with 7 bases that match TRBD1. Germline V gene lookup returns CDR1 SGHTA and CDR2 FQGTGA. The V segment lost 2 bases and the J segment 0 bases; nucleotides outside the gene matches: 7. The CDR3 consists of 18 residues. This CDR3 reads CASSLQGQILSGANVLTF. The CDR3 region has the DNA TGTGCCAGCAGCTTACAGGGACAGATACTCTCTGGGGCCAACGTCCTGACTTTC.

V gene TRBV5-5 combines with J gene TRBJ1-1, with TRBD1 matching over 8 bases. The CDR3 consists of 15 residues. Trimming removed 4 bases from V and 2 bases from J; junction bases left unmatched: 7. Germline CDR1 and CDR2: SGHKS and YYEKEE (reference sequence). CDR3 sequence: CASSAMTGANTEAFF. The CDR3 region has the DNA TGTGCCAGCAGCGCCATGACAGGGGCAAACACTGAAGCTTTCTTT. Together with reference TRBV5-5 and TRBJ1-1, the CDR3 gives the full variable domain: DAGVTQSPTHLIKTRGQQVTLRCSPISGHKSVSWYQQVLGQGPQFIFQYYEKEERGRGNFPDRFSARQFPNYSSELNVNALLLGDSALYLCASSAMTGANTEAFFGQGTRLTVV.

The chain links TRBV5-4 to TRBJ2-2; 12 bases are a match to TRBD2. The CDR3 loop spans 20 amino acids. Germline-derived CDR1 and CDR2 are SGHNT and YYREEE (reference sequence). V shed 2 bases, J shed 4 bases, and the junction held 15 bases outside the gene matches. The CDR3 DNA is TGTGCCAGCAGCTTTTCTGCTAGCGGGAGGGCGCTACGCGTCACCGGGGAGCTGTTTTTT. Its protein product is CASSFSASGRALRVTGELFF. The whole variable domain, remainder taken from reference TRBV5-4 and TRBJ2-2, is ETGVTQSPTHLIKTRGQQVTLRCSSQSGHNTVSWYQQALGQGPQFIFQYYREEENGRGNFPPRFSGLQFPNYSSELNVNALELDDSALYLCASSFSASGRALRVTGELFFGEGSRLTVL.

The chain carries TRBV30 and TRBJ2-5; D unresolved. The CDR3 extends over 11 amino acids. V was cut by 4 bases and J by 5 bases, with 8 bases left in between. Per germline, CDR1 GTSNPN and CDR2 SVGIG (reference sequence). In nucleotides, the CDR3 is TGTGCCTGGACCCTCGGGGAGACCCAGTACTTC. Protein product: CAWTLGETQYF. Full variable domain (rest looked up from reference TRBV30 and TRBJ2-5): SQTIHQWPATLVQPVGSPLSLECTVEGTSNPNLYWYRQAAGRGLQLLFYSVGIGQISSEVPQNLSASRPQDRQFILSSKKLLLSDSGFYLCAWTLGETQYFGPGTRLLVL.

The rearrangement uses TRBV7-2 and TRBJ1-1; D not resolved. Germline-derived CDR1 and CDR2 are SGHTA and FQGNSA. This CDR3 contains 15 residues. Deletions cut 2 bases from V and 2 bases from J, with 12 bases between. CDR3 protein: CASSLYAAVNTEAFF. CDR3 nucleotides: TGTGCCAGCAGCTTATACGCAGCGGTTAACACTGAAGCTTTCTTT.

This clone occurred a few times. This sequence joins TRBV27 and TRBJ2-1; maybe TRBD1 (6 bases). Trimming left V 5 bases short and J 7 bases short, with 27 bases between. Looked up from germline, CDR1 is MNHEY and CDR2 is SMNVEV (reference sequence). The CDR3 sequence is 18 residues long. CDR3 nucleotide sequence: TGTGCCAGCAGTCCCCAACCGGAGACAGGCCTTGGTCGGAATGAGCAGTTCTTC. This sequence encodes CASSPQPETGLGRNEQFF.

The rearrangement joins TRBV5-4 to TRBJ2-1, with 12 bases lining up with TRBD2. The CDR3 has 15 residues. Germline V gene sequence: CDR1 SGHNT, CDR2 YYREEE (reference sequence). V gave up 3 bases and J gave up 4 bases; unmatched junction bases: 2. In DNA, the CDR3 is TGTGCCAGCAGCTCCGGGACTAGCGGGTACAATGAGCAGTTCTTC. Its protein is CASSSGTSGYNEQFF. The full variable domain, completed using reference TRBV5-4 and TRBJ2-1, is ETGVTQSPTHLIKTRGQQVTLRCSSQSGHNTVSWYQQALGQGPQFIFQYYREEENGRGNFPPRFSGLQFPNYSSELNVNALELDDSALYLCASSSGTSGYNEQFFGPGTRLTVL.

The V call is TRBV19, the J call TRBJ1-2; 10 positions match TRBD1. Germline values: CDR1 LNHDA, CDR2 SQIVND (reference sequence). The CDR3 length is 15 residues. With 3 bases clipped from V and 3 bases from J, the junction kept 4 bases outside the gene matches. This chain's CDR3 is CASSISTGGDYGYTF. The DNA for the CDR3 is TGTGCCAGTAGTATTTCGACAGGGGGCGACTATGGCTACACCTTC.

This chain joins TRBV25-1 and TRBJ1-1; 7 positions match TRBD1. This CDR3 contains 12 residues. V gave up 8 bases and J gave up 12 bases; unmatched junction bases: 12. The germline V gene has CDR1 MGHDK and CDR2 SYGVNS. Written as DNA, the CDR3 is TGTGCCAGCCGACAGGGTGATCGTAAAACTTTCTTT. Residues: CASRQGDRKTFF.

This sequence joins TRBV10-1 and TRBJ1-1; 8 bases fit TRBD1. Germline V gives CDR1 WNHNN, CDR2 SYGVQD (reference sequence). The CDR3 consists of 15 residues. Germline trimming cut 5 bases from V and 4 bases from J; bases unmatched to any gene: 9. CDR3 DNA: TGCGCCAGCAGTACAGGGGGAACAGTTGGCACTGAAGCTTTCTTT. This translates into CASSTGGTVGTEAFF.